This TCR beta chain was captured in a study of OX40 agonist ivuxolimab in advanced cancers. TCRdb's table, derived via immunoSEQ multiplex PCR, lists solely in-frame clones and lacks some. The data hold more than 6,000 clones, with about four fifths observed a single time. V lost 5 bases and J 5 bases, leaving 14 bases between the germline ends. The CDR3 spans 14 residues. The germline V gene has CDR1 PRHDT and CDR2 FYEKMQ (reference sequence). V is TRBV13 and J is TRBJ2-3; D call uncertain. The source of this sequence is an adult with an advanced solid tumor such as melanoma, head and neck, liver or kidney cancer. The sequencing here drew on CD4+ or CD8+ T cells sorted from blood, taken in a trial of the OX40 agonist ivuxolimab. The CDR3 region is CASSVSRPQDTQYF. DNA for the CDR3: TGTGCCAGCAGCGTCTCTAGGCCCCAAGATACGCAGTATTTT.